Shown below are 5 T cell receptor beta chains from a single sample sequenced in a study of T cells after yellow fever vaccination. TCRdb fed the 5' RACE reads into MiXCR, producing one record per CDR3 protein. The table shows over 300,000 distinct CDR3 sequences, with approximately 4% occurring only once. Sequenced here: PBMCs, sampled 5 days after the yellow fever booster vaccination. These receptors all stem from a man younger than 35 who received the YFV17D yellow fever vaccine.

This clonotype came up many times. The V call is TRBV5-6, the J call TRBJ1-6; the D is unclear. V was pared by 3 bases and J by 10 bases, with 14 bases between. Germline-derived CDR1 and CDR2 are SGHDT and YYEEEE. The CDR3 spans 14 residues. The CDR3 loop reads CASSYFNRRSPLHF. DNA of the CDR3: TGTGCCAGCAGCTACTTTAACAGAAGATCACCCCTCCACTTT.

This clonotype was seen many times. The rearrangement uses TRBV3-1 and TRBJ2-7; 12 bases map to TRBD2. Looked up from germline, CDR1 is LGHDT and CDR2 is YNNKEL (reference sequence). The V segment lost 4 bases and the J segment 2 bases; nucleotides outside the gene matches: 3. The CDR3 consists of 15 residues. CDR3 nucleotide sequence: TGTGCCAGCAGCCCCCGGACTAGCGGGGCCTACGAGCAGTACTTC. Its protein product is CASSPRTSGAYEQYF.

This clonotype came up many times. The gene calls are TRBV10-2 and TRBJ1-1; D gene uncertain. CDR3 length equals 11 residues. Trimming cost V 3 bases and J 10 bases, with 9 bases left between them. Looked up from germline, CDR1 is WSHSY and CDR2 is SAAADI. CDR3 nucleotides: TGCGCCAGCAGTGAAACCCCCCGAGCTTTCTTT. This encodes CASSETPRAFF.

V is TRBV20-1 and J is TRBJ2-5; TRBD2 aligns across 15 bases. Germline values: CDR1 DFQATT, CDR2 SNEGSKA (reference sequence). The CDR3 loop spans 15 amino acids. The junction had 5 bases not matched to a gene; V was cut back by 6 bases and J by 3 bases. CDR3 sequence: CSARGLAGGEETQYF. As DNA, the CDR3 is TGCAGTGCCAGGGGACTAGCGGGGGGAGAAGAGACCCAGTACTTC.

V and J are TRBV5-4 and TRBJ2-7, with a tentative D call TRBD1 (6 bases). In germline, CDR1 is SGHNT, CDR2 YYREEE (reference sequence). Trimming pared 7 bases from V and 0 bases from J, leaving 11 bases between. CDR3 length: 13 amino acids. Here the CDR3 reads CASRDISSYEQYF. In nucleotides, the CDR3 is TGTGCCAGCCGGGACATAAGCTCCTACGAGCAGTACTTC.